This TCR beta chain was identified during a study of blood T cell repertoires in COVID-19 (dated by TCRdb to 2018 to 2020). At the level of the whole study: The collaborator samples originated in the United States, Italy and Spain and spanned the acute and convalescent phases of COVID-19. HLA class I and class II types, where available, came from metadata supplied by the sample provider rather than from assay-based typing. Sample metadata almost always included a de-identified subject ID, COVID-19 status, age in years and sex. The repertoires were released in a freely available public database intended as a resource for research on the immune response to SARS-CoV-2. The material from the prospective study consisted of cDNA or gDNA derived from T cells, B-cell-depleted T cells, or PBMCs. The samples were drawn from the first 160 participants of the ongoing ImmuneRACE study and from some 1,300 subjects provided by 6 global collaborators. Subjects who had been exposed to COVID-19, were actively infected with it, or had recovered from it provided the deeply sampled blood TCRbeta repertoires that made up the dataset. The study at large found these results: The quantity of clinical and demographic metadata differed by source and by participant and was supplied without curation.

Each collaborating institution followed its own protocols to collect whole blood in K2EDTA tubes. Collaborator samples were shipped for TCRbeta analysis as frozen whole blood, isolated PBMCs, or DNA extracted from either sample type. On this clone: Its antigen specificity is not known. Base qualities are not recorded, but no much larger clone differs from it by a single base.

The immunoSEQ Assay, a bias-controlled multiplex PCR, was used to amplify TCRbeta CDR3 regions from genomic DNA. Per the source publication's procedure: Within the assay, amplification of reference gene primers was used to estimate how many nucleated cells each sample contained. Sequence reads were collapsed and filtered to measure the absolute abundance of every unique TCRbeta CDR3 rearrangement. Productive Simpson clonality was computed per sample as the square root of Simpson's diversity index over productive rearrangements. Sourced from immuneACCESS, this table was stored by TCRdb with only in-frame sequences that have V and J called. A share of the clones is absent; for the studies checked, an unresolved V gene accounts for under half, and the remainder has no known explanation. That table is the source of V, J and clone size, and D and trimming were worked out from the DNA. A total of about 200,000 clones appear in this sample, 82% of them only once. Around 12% of the sample rests with the top ten.

The receptor's source is a middle-aged woman with acute or convalescent COVID-19. Input material: peripheral blood.

Here is the DNA: TGCGCCAGCAGCTCCCTCCGGCAGGGGAGCACAGATACGCAGTATTTT. Its translation reads: CASSSLRQGSTDTQYF. The sequence is built from TRBV5-1 and TRBJ2-3; TRBD1 is a weak D gene call, 6 bases matching. V is reduced by 3 bases and J by 0 bases, leaving a spacing of 14 bases between them. Counted from cysteine to phenylalanine, this CDR3 has 16 amino acids. Only the CDR3 portion is preserved as DNA: 48 bases, with reading frame beginning at the first base. Taken from the germline V gene, the CDR1 and CDR2 loops are SGHRS and YFSETQ.